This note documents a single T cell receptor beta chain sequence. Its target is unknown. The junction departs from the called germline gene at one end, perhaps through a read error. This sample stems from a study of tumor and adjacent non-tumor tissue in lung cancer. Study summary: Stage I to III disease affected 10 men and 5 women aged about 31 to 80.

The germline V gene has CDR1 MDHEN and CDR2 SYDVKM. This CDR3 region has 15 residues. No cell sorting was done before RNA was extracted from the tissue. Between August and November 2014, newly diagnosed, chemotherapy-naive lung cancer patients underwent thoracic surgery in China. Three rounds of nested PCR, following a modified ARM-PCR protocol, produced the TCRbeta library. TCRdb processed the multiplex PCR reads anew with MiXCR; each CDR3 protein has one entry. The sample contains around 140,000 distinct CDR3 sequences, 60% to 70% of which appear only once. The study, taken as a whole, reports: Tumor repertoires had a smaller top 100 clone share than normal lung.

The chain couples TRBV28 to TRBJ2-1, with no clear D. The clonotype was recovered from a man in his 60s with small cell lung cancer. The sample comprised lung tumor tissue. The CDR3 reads CASSPNPPLYNEEFF. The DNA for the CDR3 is TGTGCCAGCAGCCCAAACCCGCCTCTCTACAATGAGGAGTTCTTC.